This T cell receptor (beta chain) was found in a study of shared clonotypes between healthy human individuals (dated by TCRdb to about 2020). In terms of the full investigation: Three men and a couple of women, aged 18 to 49 years, made up the cohort. Per donor, three plates each were used for CD4 naive and CD4 memory, two for CD8 naive, and one for CD8 memory. To estimate repertoire size and how much clonotype sharing occurs between individuals, the study deeply sequenced the blood TCR repertoires of roughly 5 healthy adults. Different laboratories and diverse techniques were used to prepare libraries and sequence TCR repertoires, to increase sequencing depth and limit assay-specific biases. Between about 0.8 and 9 billion PBMCs per donor were obtained by leukapheresis.

About this clone itself: The antigen it binds to is not known. No quality values exist for individual bases; no much larger clone is one base distant.

Using the deep immunoSEQ assay, TCR CDR3 regions were amplified from genomic DNA by multiplex PCR. Extracted genomic DNA from each cell subset was spread evenly across all wells of several immunoSEQ 96-well plates, with each plate serving as a replicate. For sorted subsets, roughly 200 ng of genomic DNA, equivalent to 25,000 to 35,000 T cell genomes, went into each replicate PCR. The purified libraries were quantified using a Qubit 3.0 fluorometer, sized with a Bioanalyzer 2100, and then quantified again using the KAPA Library Quantification kit. Every immunoSEQ 96-well plate was sequenced on a separate single-read 150-cycle Illumina NextSeq 550 flow cell. Concerning the study's data processing: Because only junctional sequences without quality scores were contained in the immunoSEQ output, filtering matching that applied to full-length reads could not be performed. To assign V/J genes and CDR3, sequences were annotated against IMGT germline references using PyIR, a Python wrapper for IgBLAST v1.9. Reads with weak V/J assignments (E-value above 1e-6), missing CDR3, stop codons, out-of-frame junctions, or ambiguous translated residues were removed. V3J clonotypes were defined as sequences sharing an identical inferred V gene, J gene, and CDR3 amino acid sequence. Percentage overlap between repertoires was computed as shared unique clonotypes divided by the size of the smaller repertoire. RTK rarefaction, the Chao1 estimator, and Recon v2.1 estimates of unobserved clonotypes were used to assess repertoire richness. Generation probabilities were computed with OLGA for all TCRbeta clonotypes obtained by the gDNA method from a few donors. TCRdb mirrors the immuneACCESS table, restricted to in-frame sequences. Some clones are absent from its copies; in checked studies, under half trace to an unresolved V gene, and the reason for the others is unknown. V, J and clone size are those of that table, while D and trimming were read from the DNA. A total of millions of clones appear in this sample, roughly nine tenths of them only once. The top ten constitute around 0.15% of the sample.

The donors were healthy, HIV-negative adults with no recently reported acute infections or vaccinations. All donors were Caucasian adults living in Nashville, Tennessee, USA. CD4+ T cells were enriched by magnetic negative selection; naive cells were then positively selected on CD45RA, and the negative fraction formed the memory subset. Blood was collected by leukapheresis, and PBMCs were isolated by Ficoll-Histopaque density gradient centrifugation and then cryopreserved in liquid nitrogen vapor phase. Analytical flow cytometry was used to check the purity and quantity of each magnetically sorted T cell population. From each sorted fraction, genomic DNA was isolated and quantified by UV absorbance on a Nanodrop 2000c. Spanning cysteine to phenylalanine, the CDR3 consists of 14 amino acids. Only CDR3 DNA remains: 42 bases, in frame from the first base. The germline V gene encodes CDR1 SGHNT and CDR2 YYREEE (reference sequence). V and J are trimmed by 3 bases and 2 bases, and the gene matches miss 4 bases of the junction.

Overall study results and their limits: The small number of donors limited the genetic and exposure-history diversity represented. Naive subsets generally had larger estimated clonotype richness than memory subsets. Compared with non-shared clonotypes, clonotypes shared by all four sorted-subset donors had higher generation probabilities. Pairwise subsampling indicated that sequencing depth was expected to affect the degree of clonotype sharing among donors. Rarefaction of sorted-subset datasets indicated incomplete sequencing despite the large sequencing depth. Sampling was restricted to blood, and TCR repertoires in tissue are likely to differ from TCR repertoires in blood. About 5% of naive CD4, 3.5% of naive CD8, 2.3% of memory CD4, and around 0.4% of memory CD8 clonotypes were shared across a handful of donors.

Material: naive CD4+ T cells sorted from blood. The cell subset or site label corresponds to: CD45RA+ positively selected. The chain links TRBV5-4 with TRBJ2-7; 8 bases in between match TRBD1. The receptor was derived from a young man in good health. The bases are TGTGCCAGCAGCTACCGGGACAGGACCTACGAGCAGTACTTC. It specifies CASSYRDRTYEQYF. Supplemented by the reference TRBV5-4 and TRBJ2-7 proteins around the CDR3, the complete variable domain is ETGVTQSPTHLIKTRGQQVTLRCSSQSGHNTVSWYQQALGQGPQFIFQYYREEENGRGNFPPRFSGLQFPNYSSELNVNALELDDSALYLCASSYRDRTYEQYFGPGTRLTVT.